This is a list of T cell receptor beta chains from one sample in a study of beta chain features in type 1 diabetes. The repertoire was sequenced with immunoSEQ multiplex PCR; TCRdb's copy has only in-frame clones and lacks some. The sample consists of roughly 350,000 clones, roughly 9.8% of them appearing once. The material sequenced was central memory CD4+ T cells from blood. The source of these receptors is a man under 40 with type 1 diabetes. Both conserved end residues are part of each CDR3. Fields, in order: CDR3 length, V gene, J gene, D gene, CDR3 protein. D genes are given only for firm matches.

14	TRBV28	TRBJ2-3	-	CASSLHTGTDTQYF
14	TRBV5-1	TRBJ2-7	-	CASSPQGGTTEQYF
13	TRBV6-1	TRBJ2-7	TRBD2	CASSPGLAGFTYF
16	TRBV27	TRBJ1-1	-	CASSSAGPLLNTEAFF
14	TRBV5-1	TRBJ2-7	TRBD1	CASSFQQGSGEQYF
17	TRBV18	TRBJ2-3	TRBD2	CASSLTGSGILPDTQYF
17	TRBV25-1	TRBJ2-1	TRBD2	CASEGIQRGLPHNEQFF
14	TRBV11-3	TRBJ2-1	-	CASSPQYVSNEQFF
15	TRBV10-3	TRBJ2-5	-	CAINRQGGLQETQYF
13	TRBV5-6	TRBJ1-1	-	CASSSTVNTEAFF
15	TRBV6-1	TRBJ2-7	TRBD2	CARDGASGGCYEQYF
17	TRBV7-8	TRBJ2-2	-	CASSFALSAGNTGELFF
14	TRBV6-5	TRBJ2-7	TRBD1	CASSVDRDSYEQYF
17	TRBV7-9	TRBJ2-7	-	CASSLIGWGIPSYEQYF
15	TRBV18	TRBJ2-7	-	CASSPRQASGYEQYF
16	TRBV10-1	TRBJ2-1	TRBD2	CASSAPSAGLEDEQFF
13	TRBV28	TRBJ1-3	-	CASSPRLGNTIYF
14	TRBV2	TRBJ2-5	TRBD2	CASSGGLAEETQYF
15	TRBV6-1	TRBJ1-4	-	CASSENRPLNEKLFF
15	TRBV7-2	TRBJ2-5	TRBD2	CARQQAGGVGETQYF
15	TRBV7-3	TRBJ2-1	TRBD2	CASSLVTGGYNEQFF
15	TRBV14	TRBJ1-2	TRBD1	CASARMGQGNVGYTF
16	TRBV5-4	TRBJ2-5	TRBD2	CASSPGLAASQETQYF
14	TRBV4-2	TRBJ2-5	-	CASSQDVSQETQYF
14	TRBV28	TRBJ2-2	-	CASSLPGPSGELFF
12	TRBV5-8	TRBJ1-2	-	CASSLEADGYTF
16	TRBV19	TRBJ2-3	TRBD2	CASSPLQREPPDTQYF
15	TRBV7-8	TRBJ1-1	-	CASSPTGTMNTEAFF
13	TRBV2	TRBJ1-2	-	CASSERGNYGYTF
14	TRBV2	TRBJ2-7	-	CASSGDSAGSEQYF
15	TRBV7-2	TRBJ1-2	TRBD1	CASSRGTGLDYGYTF
15	TRBV29-1	TRBJ2-2	-	CSVGPWGGGSGELFF